This T cell receptor beta chain was sequenced for a study of control samples from healthy donors and cancer patients. This CDR3 region has 12 residues. With 8 bases removed from V and 0 bases from J, the gap between germline ends came to 7 bases. Looked up from germline, CDR1 is MDHEN and CDR2 is SYDVKM. Sequenced by immunoSEQ multiplex PCR; TCRdb stores in-frame clones only, minus some. The repertoire has about 110,000 clones, almost 85% of them found once; the top ten carry about 5.9%. Sequencing used blood. The chain recombines TRBV28 with TRBJ1-1; D is uncertain. The source of this sequence is a man aged 18-30 years in good health. As DNA, the CDR3 is TGTGCCAGCGGGGAGATGAACACTGAAGCTTTCTTT. Residues: CASGEMNTEAFF.